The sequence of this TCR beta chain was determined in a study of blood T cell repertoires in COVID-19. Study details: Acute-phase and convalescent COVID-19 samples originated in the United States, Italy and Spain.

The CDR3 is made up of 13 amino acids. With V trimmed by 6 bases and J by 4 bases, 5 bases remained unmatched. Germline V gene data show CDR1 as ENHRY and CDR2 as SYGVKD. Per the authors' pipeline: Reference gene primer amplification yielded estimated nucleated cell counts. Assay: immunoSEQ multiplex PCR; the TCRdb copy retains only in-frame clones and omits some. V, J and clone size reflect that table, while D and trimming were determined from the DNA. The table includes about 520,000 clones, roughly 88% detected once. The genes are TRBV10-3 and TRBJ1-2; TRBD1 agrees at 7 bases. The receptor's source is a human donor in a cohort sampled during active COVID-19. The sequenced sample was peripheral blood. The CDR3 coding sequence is TGTGCCATCAGCGACAGGGACCTCTATGGCTACACCTTC. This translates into CAISDRDLYGYTF.